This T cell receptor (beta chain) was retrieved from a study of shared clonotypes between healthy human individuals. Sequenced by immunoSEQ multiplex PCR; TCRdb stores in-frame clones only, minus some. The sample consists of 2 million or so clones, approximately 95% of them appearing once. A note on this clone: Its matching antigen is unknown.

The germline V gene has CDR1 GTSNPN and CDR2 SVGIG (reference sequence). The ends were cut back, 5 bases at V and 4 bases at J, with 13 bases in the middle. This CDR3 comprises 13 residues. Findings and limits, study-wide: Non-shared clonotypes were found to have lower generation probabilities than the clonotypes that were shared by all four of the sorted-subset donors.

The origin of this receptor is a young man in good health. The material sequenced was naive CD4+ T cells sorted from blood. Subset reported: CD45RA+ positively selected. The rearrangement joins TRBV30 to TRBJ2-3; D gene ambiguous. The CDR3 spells CAWSRSVPDTQYF. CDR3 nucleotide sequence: TGTGCCTGGTCTCGGTCCGTCCCAGATACGCAGTATTTT.